This T cell receptor (beta chain) was retrieved from a study of blood T cell repertoires in COVID-19. TCRdb keeps only in-frame clones here, not all; method: immunoSEQ multiplex PCR. The sample holds just over 300,000 clones, approximately 90% seen once. This CDR3 spans 15 amino acids. Germline CDR1 and CDR2: SGHAT and FQNNGV. The ends lost 5 bases at V and 5 bases at J; junction bases unmatched: 9. In Cohort 3, a recovered donor had either two negative PCRs, clearance, or symptom resolution. The sequencing sample was made of PBMCs or T cells enriched from blood (not recorded which). The receptor was derived from a young man who had recovered from COVID-19. J is TRBJ2-1 and V is TRBV11-2; 7 bases are shared with TRBD1. CDR3 coding DNA: TGTGCCAGCAGCGCGACAGGGTTGAATCACAATGAGCAGTTCTTC. The encoded protein is CASSATGLNHNEQFF.